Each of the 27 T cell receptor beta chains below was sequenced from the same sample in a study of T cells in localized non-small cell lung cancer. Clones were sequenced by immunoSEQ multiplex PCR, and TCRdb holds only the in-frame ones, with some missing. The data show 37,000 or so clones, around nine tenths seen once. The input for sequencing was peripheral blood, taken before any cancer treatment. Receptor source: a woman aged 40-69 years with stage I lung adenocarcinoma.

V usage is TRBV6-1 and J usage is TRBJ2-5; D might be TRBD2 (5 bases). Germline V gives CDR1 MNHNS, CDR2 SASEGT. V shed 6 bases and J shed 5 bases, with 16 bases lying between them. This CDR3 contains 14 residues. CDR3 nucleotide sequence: TGTGCCAGCAGCACGGGGTGGCGGAGCGAGACCCAGTACTTC. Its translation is CASSTGWRSETQYF.

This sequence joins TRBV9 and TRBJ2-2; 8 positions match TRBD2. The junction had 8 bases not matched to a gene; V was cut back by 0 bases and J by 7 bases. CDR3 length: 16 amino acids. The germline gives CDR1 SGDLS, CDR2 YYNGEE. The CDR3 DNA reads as TGTGCCAGCAGCGTAGTAGGAGCGGGAGAGGGCGGGGAGCTGTTTTTT. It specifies CASSVVGAGEGGELFF.

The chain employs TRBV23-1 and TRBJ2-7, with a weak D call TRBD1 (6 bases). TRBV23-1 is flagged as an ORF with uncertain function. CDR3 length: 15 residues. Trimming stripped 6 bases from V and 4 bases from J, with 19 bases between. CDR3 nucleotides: TGCGCCAGCAGAACCAAGTCGCAGGGGCCTTACGAGCAGTACTTC. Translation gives CASRTKSQGPYEQYF.

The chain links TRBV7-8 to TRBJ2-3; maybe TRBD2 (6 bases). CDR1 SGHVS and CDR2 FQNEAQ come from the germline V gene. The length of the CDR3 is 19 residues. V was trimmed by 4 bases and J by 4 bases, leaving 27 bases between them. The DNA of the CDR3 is TGTGCCAGCAGCTCAGGGAGGATCCCCGTCATTTTTGGGGCAGATACGCAGTATTTT. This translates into CASSSGRIPVIFGADTQYF.

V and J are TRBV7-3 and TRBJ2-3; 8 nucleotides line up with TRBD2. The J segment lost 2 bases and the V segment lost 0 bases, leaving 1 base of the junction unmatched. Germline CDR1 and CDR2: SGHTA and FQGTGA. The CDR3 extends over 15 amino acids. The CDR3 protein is CASSLTSGNTDTQYF. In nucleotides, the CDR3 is TGTGCCAGCAGCTTAACTAGCGGGAACACAGATACGCAGTATTTT.

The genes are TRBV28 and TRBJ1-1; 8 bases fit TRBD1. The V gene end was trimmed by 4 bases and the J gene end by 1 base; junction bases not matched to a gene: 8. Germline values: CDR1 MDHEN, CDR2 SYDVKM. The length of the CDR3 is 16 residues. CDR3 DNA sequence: TGTGCCAGCAGTTCTCAGGGGGCTAGTGGGAACACTGAAGCTTTCTTT. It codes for CASSSQGASGNTEAFF. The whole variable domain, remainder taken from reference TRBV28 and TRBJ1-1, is DVKVTQSSRYLVKRTGEKVFLECVQDMDHENMFWYRQDPGLGLRLIYFSYDVKMKEKGDIPEGYSVSREKKERFSLILESASTNQTSMYLCASSSQGASGNTEAFFGQGTRLTVV.

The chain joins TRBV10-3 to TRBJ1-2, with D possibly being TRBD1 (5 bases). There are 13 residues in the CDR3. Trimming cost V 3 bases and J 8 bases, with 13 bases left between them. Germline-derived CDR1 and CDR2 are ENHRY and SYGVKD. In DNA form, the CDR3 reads TGTGCCATCAGTGACGAGGGGACTAGGGGCTACACCTTC. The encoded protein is CAISDEGTRGYTF.

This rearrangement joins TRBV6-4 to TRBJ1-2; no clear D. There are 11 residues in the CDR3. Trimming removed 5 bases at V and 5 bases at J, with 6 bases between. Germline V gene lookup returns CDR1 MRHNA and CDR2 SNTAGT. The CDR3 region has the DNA TGTGCCAGCAGTAACCTTTATGGCTACACCTTC. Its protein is CASSNLYGYTF.

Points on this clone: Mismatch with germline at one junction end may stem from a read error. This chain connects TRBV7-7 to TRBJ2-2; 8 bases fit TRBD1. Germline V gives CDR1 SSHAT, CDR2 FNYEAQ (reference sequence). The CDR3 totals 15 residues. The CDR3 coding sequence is TGTGCTAGCAGCTCGTCGACAGGGGACACCGGGGAGCTGTTTTTT. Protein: CASSSSTGDTGELFF.

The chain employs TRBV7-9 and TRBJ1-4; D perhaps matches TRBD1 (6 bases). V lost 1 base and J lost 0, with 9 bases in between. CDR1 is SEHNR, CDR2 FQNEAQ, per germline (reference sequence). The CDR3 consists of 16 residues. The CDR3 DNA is TGTGCCAGCAGCTTAGGGGACACCTCAACTAATGAAAAACTGTTTTTT. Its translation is CASSLGDTSTNEKLFF. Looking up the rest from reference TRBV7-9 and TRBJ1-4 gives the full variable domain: DTGVSQNPRHKITKRGQNVTFRCDPISEHNRLYWYRQTLGQGPEFLTYFQNEAQLEKSRLLSDRFSAERPKGSFSTLEIQRTEQGDSAMYLCASSLGDTSTNEKLFFGSGTQLSVL.

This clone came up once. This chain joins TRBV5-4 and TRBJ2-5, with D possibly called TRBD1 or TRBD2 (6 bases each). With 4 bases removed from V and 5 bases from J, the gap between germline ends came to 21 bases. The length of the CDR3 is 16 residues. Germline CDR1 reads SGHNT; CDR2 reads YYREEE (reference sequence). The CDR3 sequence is CASSAKGGEGKETQYF. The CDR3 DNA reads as TGTGCCAGCAGCGCTAAGGGGGGAGAGGGGAAGGAGACCCAGTACTTC.

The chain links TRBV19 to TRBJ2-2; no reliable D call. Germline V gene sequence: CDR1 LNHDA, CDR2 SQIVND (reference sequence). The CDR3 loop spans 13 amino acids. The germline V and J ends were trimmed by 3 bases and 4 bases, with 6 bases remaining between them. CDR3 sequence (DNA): TGTGCCAGTAGTATTTCAGTCACCGGGGAGCTGTTTTTT. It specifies CASSISVTGELFF.

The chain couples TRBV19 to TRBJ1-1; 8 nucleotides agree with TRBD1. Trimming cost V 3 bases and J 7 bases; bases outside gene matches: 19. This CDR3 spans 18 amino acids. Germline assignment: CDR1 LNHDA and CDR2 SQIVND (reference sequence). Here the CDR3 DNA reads TGTGCCAGTAGTATCGTAAGGACAGGGAGAGACCTGGTGGGTGAAGCTTTCTTT. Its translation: CASSIVRTGRDLVGEAFF.

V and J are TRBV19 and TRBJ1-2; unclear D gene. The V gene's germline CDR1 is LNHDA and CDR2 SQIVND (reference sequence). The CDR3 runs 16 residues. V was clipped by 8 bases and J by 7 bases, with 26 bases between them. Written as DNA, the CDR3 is TGTGCCAGTGCAAGCCCCAGTGCGGCCGGGAGATCTGGCTACACCTTC. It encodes CASASPSAAGRSGYTF. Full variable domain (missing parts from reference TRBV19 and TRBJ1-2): DGGITQSPKYLFRKEGQNVTLSCEQNLNHDAMYWYRQDPGQGLRLIYYSQIVNDFQKGDIAEGYSVSREKKESFPLTVTSAQKNPTAFYLCASASPSAAGRSGYTFGSGTRLTVV.

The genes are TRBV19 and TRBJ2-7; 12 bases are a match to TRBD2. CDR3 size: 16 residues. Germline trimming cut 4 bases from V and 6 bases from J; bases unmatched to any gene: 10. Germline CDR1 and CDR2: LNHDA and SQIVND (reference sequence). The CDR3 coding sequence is TGTGCCAGTAGTACCACGACTAGCGGGAGAATCGGCGAGCAGTACTTC. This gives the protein CASSTTTSGRIGEQYF.

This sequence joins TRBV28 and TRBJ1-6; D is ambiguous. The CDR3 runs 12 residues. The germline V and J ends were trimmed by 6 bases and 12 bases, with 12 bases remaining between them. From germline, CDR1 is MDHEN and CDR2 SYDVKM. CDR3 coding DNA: TGTGCCAGCAGAGGCGGGCTTGTACCCCTCCACTTT. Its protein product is CASRGGLVPLHF.

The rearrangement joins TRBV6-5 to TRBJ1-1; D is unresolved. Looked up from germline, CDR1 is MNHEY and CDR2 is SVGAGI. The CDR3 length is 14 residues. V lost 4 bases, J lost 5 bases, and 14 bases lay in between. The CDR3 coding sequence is TGTGCCAGCAGTTCCCGGACGGGGAAAACTGAAGCTTTCTTT. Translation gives CASSSRTGKTEAFF.

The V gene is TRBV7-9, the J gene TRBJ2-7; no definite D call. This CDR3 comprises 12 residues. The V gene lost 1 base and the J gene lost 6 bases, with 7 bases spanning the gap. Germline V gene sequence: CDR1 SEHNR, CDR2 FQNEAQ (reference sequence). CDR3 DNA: TGTGCCAGCAGCTTAGAATTCGGCGAGCAGTACTTC. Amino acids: CASSLEFGEQYF.

The DNA for the CDR3 is TGTGCCAGCTCATCCCACCCGGCAGGGGACACTGAAGCTTTCTTT. It encodes CASSSHPAGDTEAFF. The rearrangement joins TRBV18 to TRBJ1-1, with a tentative D call TRBD1 (6 bases). V lost 5 bases to trimming and J lost 3 bases, with 16 bases between them. Per germline, CDR1 KGHSH and CDR2 LQKENI. The CDR3 spans 15 residues.

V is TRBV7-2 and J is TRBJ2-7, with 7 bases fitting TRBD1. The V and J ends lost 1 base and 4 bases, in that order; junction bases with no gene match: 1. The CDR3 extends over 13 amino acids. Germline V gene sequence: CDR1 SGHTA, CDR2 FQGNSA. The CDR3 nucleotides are TGTGCCAGCAGCTTAGGGGGACAGTACGAGCAGTACTTC. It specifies CASSLGGQYEQYF. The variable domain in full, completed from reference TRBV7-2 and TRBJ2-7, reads GAGVSQSPSNKVTEKGKDVELRCDPISGHTALYWYRQSLGQGLEFLIYFQGNSAPDKSGLPSDRFSAERTGGSVSTLTIQRTQQEDSAVYLCASSLGGQYEQYFGPGTRLTVT.

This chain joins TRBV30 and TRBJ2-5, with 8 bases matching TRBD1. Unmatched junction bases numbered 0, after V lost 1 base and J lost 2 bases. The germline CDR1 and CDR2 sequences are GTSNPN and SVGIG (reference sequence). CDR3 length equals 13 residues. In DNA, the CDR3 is TGTGCCTGGAGTGGGACAGGGCAAGAGACCCAGTACTTC. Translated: CAWSGTGQETQYF.

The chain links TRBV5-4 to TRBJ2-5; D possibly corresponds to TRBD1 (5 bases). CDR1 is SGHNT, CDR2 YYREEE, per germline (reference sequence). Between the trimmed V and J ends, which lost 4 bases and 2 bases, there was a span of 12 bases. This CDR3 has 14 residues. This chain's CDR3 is CASSPPGPQETQYF. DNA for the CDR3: TGTGCCAGCAGCCCCCCAGGGCCTCAAGAGACCCAGTACTTC.

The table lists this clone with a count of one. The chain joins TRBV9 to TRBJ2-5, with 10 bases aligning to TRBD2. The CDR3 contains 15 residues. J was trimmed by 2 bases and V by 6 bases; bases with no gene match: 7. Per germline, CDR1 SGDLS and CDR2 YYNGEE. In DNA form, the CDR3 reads TGTGCCAGCACCGGGACTAGCGAGTATCAAGAGACCCAGTACTTC. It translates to CASTGTSEYQETQYF.

The DNA for the CDR3 is TGTGCCAGCTCCGGGGGGTCCTCCTACGAGCAGTACTTC. This sequence encodes CASSGGSSYEQYF. The chain has TRBV18 and TRBJ2-7, with TRBD2 identical over 7 bases. The CDR3 covers 13 residues. Germline V gene data show CDR1 as KGHSH and CDR2 as LQKENI. Unmatched junction bases numbered 2, after V lost 6 bases and J lost 0 bases. Filled out from reference TRBV18 and TRBJ2-7, the complete variable domain reads NAGVMQNPRHLVRRRGQEARLRCSPMKGHSHVYWYRQLPEEGLKFMVYLQKENIIDESGMPKERFSAEFPKEGPSILRIQQVVRGDSAAYFCASSGGSSYEQYFGPGTRLTVT.

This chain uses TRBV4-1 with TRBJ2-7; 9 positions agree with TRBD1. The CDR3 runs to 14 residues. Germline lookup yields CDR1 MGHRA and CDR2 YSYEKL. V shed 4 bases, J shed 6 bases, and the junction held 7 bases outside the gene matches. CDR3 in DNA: TGCGCCAGCAGCCCCGGGGACAGGGTGGTCGAGCAGTACTTC. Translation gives CASSPGDRVVEQYF.

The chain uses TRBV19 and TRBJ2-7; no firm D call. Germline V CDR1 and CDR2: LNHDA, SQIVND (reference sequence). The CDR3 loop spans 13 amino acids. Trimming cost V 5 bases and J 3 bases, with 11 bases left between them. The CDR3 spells CASSPPLGYEQYF. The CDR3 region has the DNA TGTGCCAGTAGTCCCCCCCTGGGCTACGAGCAGTACTTC.

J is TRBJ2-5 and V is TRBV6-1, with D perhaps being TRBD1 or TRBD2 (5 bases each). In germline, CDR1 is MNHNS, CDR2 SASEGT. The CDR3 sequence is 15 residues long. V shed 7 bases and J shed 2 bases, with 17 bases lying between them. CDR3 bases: TGTGCCAGCAACTTACTCCAGGGAGAGCAAGAGACCCAGTACTTC. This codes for CASNLLQGEQETQYF.